This entry features one T cell receptor (beta chain) sequence. This clone's antigen is unknown. Nothing much larger sits one base from this clone, and base qualities are not available. TCRbeta CDR3 regions were amplified from genomic DNA by means of the immunoSEQ Assay, a bias-controlled multiplex PCR. The paper's processing steps were these. Within the assay, amplification of reference gene primers was used to estimate how many nucleated cells each sample contained. Sequence reads were collapsed and filtered to measure the absolute abundance of every unique TCRbeta CDR3 rearrangement. Productive Simpson clonality was computed per sample as the square root of Simpson's diversity index over productive rearrangements. The clones in this table, taken by TCRdb from immuneACCESS, are in-frame only. Not every clone is retained; where verified, under half of the shortfall comes from an unresolved V gene, and the cause of the rest is unknown. From that table come the V and J calls and clone size; the DNA was used to work out D and trimming. The sample table shows over 90,000 clones, and under 80% are seen once. Of the sample, 3% to 4.5% is held by the ten largest clones.

One collaborating source in Seattle enrolled patients during active infection and followed them longitudinally through the course of disease. Collaborating institutions collected whole blood in K2EDTA tubes following their own protocols. For TCRbeta analysis, collaborators shipped samples as frozen whole blood, isolated PBMCs, or DNA extracted from either of those sample types. The data are from a study of blood T cell repertoires in COVID-19 (TCRdb year 2020). Describing the broader study: Collaborator samples came from the United States, Italy and Spain and covered acute and convalescent phases of COVID-19. The prospective study material was composed of cDNA or gDNA derived from T cells, B-cell-depleted T cells, or PBMCs. HLA class I and class II types, where available, came from metadata supplied by the sample provider rather than from assay-based typing. The repertoires were made available in a free public database intended to serve as a resource for research on the immune response to SARS-CoV-2. Subjects who had been exposed to COVID-19, were actively infected with it, or had recovered from it provided the deeply sampled blood TCRbeta repertoires that made up the dataset. Sample metadata almost always included a de-identified subject ID, COVID-19 status, age in years and sex. The samples were drawn from the first 160 participants of the ongoing ImmuneRACE study and from over 950 subjects provided by 6 global collaborators. Points the paper makes about the study in general: The amount of clinical and demographic metadata varied by source and participant and was provided uncurated.

Including cysteine and phenylalanine, the CDR3 has 15 amino acids. CDR3 DNA only is kept here, 45 bases in frame from base 1. According to the germline V gene, CDR1 reads KGHSH and CDR2 reads LQKENI. Trimming leaves V shorter by 3 bases and J shorter by 5 bases, with the junction holding 10 bases beyond the gene matches. The rearranged segments are TRBV18 and TRBJ2-7, and TRBD1 aligns with 7 junction nucleotides. This TCR was recovered from a man aged 65 to 79 with COVID-19, enrolled during active disease. The sample consisted of peripheral blood. Read as DNA, the sequence is TGTGCCAGCTCACCGACGCCGACAGGGATCCACGAGCAGTACTTC. This gives the protein CASSPTPTGIHEQYF.